Listed below are T cell receptor beta chains from one sample, sequenced in a study of PD-L1 blockade in urothelial cancer. Assay: immunoSEQ multiplex PCR; the TCRdb copy retains only in-frame clones and omits some. The sample lists approximately 86,000 clones; 70% to 90% were seen once. The sequences come from PBMCs, collected around atezolizumab (anti-PD-L1) treatment. The receptors derive from a man aged 35 to 55 with urothelial cancer. CDR3s include the opening cysteine and the closing phenylalanine or tryptophan. D genes are given only for firm matches. Size tells how often a clone was seen (once, few, many) or the class of an expanded clone, and some rows leave it out.

D	V	size	J	DNA	CDR3
TRBD1	TRBV5-4	NA	TRBJ2-2	TGTGCCAGCAGCGCGGCGGGACAGGGGCTTTCCGGGGAGCTGTTTTTT	CASSAAGQGLSGELFF
TRBD2	TRBV7-9	NA	TRBJ2-7	TGTGCCAGCAGCTTAGGGCTAGCGGGAGGTCTCTCCTACGAGCAGTACTTC	CASSLGLAGGLSYEQYF
NA	TRBV6-5	NA	TRBJ2-1	TGTGCCAGCAGTTCAGGAGGGGGCCTGTCCTACAATGAGCAGTTCTTC	CASSSGGGLSYNEQFF
NA	TRBV10-2	once	TRBJ1-5	TGCGCCAGCAGGTCAGAACCCAATCAGCCCCAGCATTTT	CASRSEPNQPQHF
NA	TRBV5-1	NA	TRBJ2-5	TGCGCCAGCCATAGTGGTAGCGGCCCGGGAGAGACCCAGTACTTC	CASHSGSGPGETQYF
NA	TRBV28	few	TRBJ1-3	TGTGCCAGCAGTTTAGGGGACTTGAGGTCTGGAAACACCATATATTTT	CASSLGDLRSGNTIYF
TRBD1	TRBV28	NA	TRBJ1-1	TGTGCCAGCAGTTGGGGTGGGGACAGAGCTTTCTTT	CASSWGGDRAFF
NA	TRBV6-6	NA	TRBJ1-4	TGTGCCACCACTGCAACTAATGAAAAACTGTTTTTT	CATTATNEKLFF
TRBD1	TRBV25-1	NA	TRBJ2-5	TGTGCCAGCAGCCGCGGGACAGGCAGTGGAGAGACCCAGTACTTC	CASSRGTGSGETQYF
NA	TRBV4-1	NA	TRBJ2-1	TGCGCCAGCAGCCAAGGACTAGTCACCAGCAATGAGCAGTTCTTC	CASSQGLVTSNEQFF
TRBD1	TRBV5-5	NA	TRBJ1-1	TGTGCCACCAGGACAGGCGACTTGAACACTGAAGCTTTCTTT	CATRTGDLNTEAFF
NA	TRBV18	NA	TRBJ2-1	TGTGCCAGCTCACCACCGTCCTCCGGGGATGAGCAGTTCTTC	CASSPPSSGDEQFF
TRBD1	TRBV28	NA	TRBJ2-7	TGTGCCAGCAGAGGGACAGGTCGAATTCTGAAGCAGTACTTC	CASRGTGRILKQYF
NA	TRBV30	NA	TRBJ1-5	TGTGCCTGGAGTAGTTGGGGCGAGGCAGCCCTAAATCAGCCCCAGCATTTT	CAWSSWGEAALNQPQHF
TRBD1	TRBV6-5	NA	TRBJ2-1	TGTGCCAGCAGTTTAAGGACAGGGGGGACTGAGCAGTTCTTC	CASSLRTGGTEQFF
NA	TRBV28	NA	TRBJ2-7	TGTGCCAGCAGTTACCCACGGACTCCCTACGAGCAGTACTTC	CASSYPRTPYEQYF
NA	TRBV4-1	NA	TRBJ2-6	TGCGCCAGCAGCCAAGATCCTCAGGGAAGCTCTGGGGCCAACGTCCTGACTTTC	CASSQDPQGSSGANVLTF
NA	TRBV7-2	NA	TRBJ2-7	TGTGCCAGCAGCCCCGGCGGAGGCGGAAGGAACGAGCAGTACTTC	CASSPGGGGRNEQYF
NA	TRBV27	many	TRBJ1-4	TGTGCCAGCCGTAAAGCAGGAACTAATGAAAAACTGTTTTTT	CASRKAGTNEKLFF
TRBD1	TRBV7-9	NA	TRBJ1-1	TGTGCCAGCAGCACCCGACAGGGGAGCACTGAAGCTTTCTTT	CASSTRQGSTEAFF
NA	TRBV6-5	NA	TRBJ1-5	TGTGCCAGCAGTTACGGGGGAGGAGGTCAGCCCCAGCATTTT	CASSYGGGGQPQHF
TRBD2	TRBV5-1	NA	TRBJ2-1	TGCGCCAGCAGCGTTGGGACTAGCGGGAAGGGGGACAATGAGCAGTTCTTC	CASSVGTSGKGDNEQFF
TRBD1	TRBV23-1	NA	TRBJ1-4	TGCGCCAGCAGTCGCTCGCCGGGACAGGGTAATCAAAAACTGTTTTTT	CASSRSPGQGNQKLFF
NA	TRBV4-1	NA	TRBJ2-1	TGCGCCACCCGGACGGGCGGACTCAATGAGCAGTTCTTC	CATRTGGLNEQFF
NA	TRBV6-5	NA	TRBJ2-7	TGTGCCAGCAGATCCTTGGGTTCAAAGGGGGAGCAGTACTTC	CASRSLGSKGEQYF
NA	TRBV5-6	NA	TRBJ2-5	TGTGCCAGCAGCTTGTTAGGGGTTGGAGAGACCCAGTACTTC	CASSLLGVGETQYF
NA	TRBV29-1	NA	TRBJ1-1	TGCAGCGTTGTCTCGGGCACTGAAGCTTTCTTT	CSVVSGTEAFF
NA	TRBV28	NA	TRBJ2-2	TGTGCCAGCAGACCCAGGGCGGTCACCGGGGAGCTGTTTTTT	CASRPRAVTGELFF
NA	TRBV27	NA	TRBJ2-3	TGTGCCAGCAGTTTATCCGGCGGGATTAGCACAGATACGCAGTATTTT	CASSLSGGISTDTQYF
TRBD2	TRBV5-1	NA	TRBJ2-7	TGCGCCAGCAGCTTTAGCGGGAGGGCCTACGAGCAGTACTTC	CASSFSGRAYEQYF
NA	TRBV5-8	NA	TRBJ1-4	TGTGCCAGCAGCTTGGTCAAGGGGGTCGGACTGTTTTTT	CASSLVKGVGLFF
NA	TRBV27	NA	TRBJ1-1	TGTGCCAGCAGTCAAACACACAGGGCGGGAGCTTTCTTT	CASSQTHRAGAFF
TRBD2	TRBV28	NA	TRBJ2-3	TGTGCCAGCAGTTTTGCTAGCGGGGGAATCACCTCTAGCACAGATACGCAGTATTTT	CASSFASGGITSSTDTQYF
TRBD2	TRBV5-8	once	TRBJ2-7	TGTGCCAGCTCCCGACTAGCGAGGTCCTACGAGCAGTACTTC	CASSRLARSYEQYF
NA	TRBV5-4	NA	TRBJ2-1	TGTGCCAGCAGCTTGGACCCAGGGGATGAGCAGTTCTTC	CASSLDPGDEQFF
TRBD2	TRBV13	NA	TRBJ2-3	TGTGCCAGCAGCTTAAGCCTAATGACTAGCGGGAGGTGGGATACGCAGTATTTT	CASSLSLMTSGRWDTQYF
NA	TRBV27	NA	TRBJ2-3	TGTGCCAGCAGTTCCACAGGACCACCTTACACAGATACGCAGTATTTT	CASSSTGPPYTDTQYF
TRBD1	TRBV14	NA	TRBJ2-3	TGTGCCAGCAGCCGGACAGGGAGCACAGATACGCAGTATTTT	CASSRTGSTDTQYF
NA	TRBV19	NA	TRBJ2-1	TGTGCCAGTAGCGACGGGAGAACCCACAATGAGCAGTTCTTC	CASSDGRTHNEQFF
NA	TRBV14	many	TRBJ1-2	TGTGCCAGCAGCCAGTCCAGGAACTATGGCTACACCTTC	CASSQSRNYGYTF
NA	TRBV5-5	few	TRBJ2-3	TGTGCCAGCAGCCCCTCCCTAGCGAGAAGCACAGATACGCAGTATTTT	CASSPSLARSTDTQYF
NA	TRBV30	NA	TRBJ1-1	TGTGCCTGGAGTGTACGAGACAGATTGAACACTGAAGCTTTCTTT	CAWSVRDRLNTEAFF
TRBD1	TRBV4-2	NA	TRBJ1-1	TGTGCCAGCAGCACTCGGACAGGGGTGAACACTGAAGCTTTCTTT	CASSTRTGVNTEAFF
TRBD1	TRBV5-8	NA	TRBJ1-3	TGTGCCAGCAGCCCGAACGCGGGACAGGGCTTTATCTCTGGAAACACCATATATTTT	CASSPNAGQGFISGNTIYF